The sequence of this TCR beta chain was determined in a study of cytomegalovirus exposure and HLA in healthy donors. The V gene lost 5 bases and the J gene lost 4 bases, with 14 bases spanning the gap. From germline, CDR1 is SGHAT and CDR2 FQNNGV. This CDR3 spans 14 amino acids. PCR amplification relied on 60 Vbeta primers (plus 13 Jbeta primers). Some clones are missing from TCRdb's copy, which holds only in-frame ones; the method was immunoSEQ multiplex PCR. The data contain some 57,000 clones, around 50% of them seen just once; the ten biggest clones take up roughly 10%. The source material was PBMCs. The TCR originated in a human donor in good health. The chain employs TRBV11-2 and TRBJ1-1, with D possibly matching TRBD1 (5 bases). The CDR3 spells CASSGGTIGTEAFF. CDR3 nucleotide sequence: TGTGCCAGCAGCGGCGGGACGATAGGCACTGAAGCTTTCTTT. The entire variable domain, with the rest obtained from reference TRBV11-2 and TRBJ1-1, is as follows: EAGVAQSPRYKIIEKRQSVAFWCNPISGHATLYWYQQILGQGPKLLIQFQNNGVVDDSQLPKDRFSAERLKGVDSTLKIQPAKLEDSAVYLCASSGGTIGTEAFFGQGTRLTVV.